These 10 T cell receptor beta chains came from one sample sequenced in a study of blood T cells in healthy people across ages. Alongside a J-beta primer mix, a sample-barcoded 5' primer served in a second PCR lasting about 7 to 12 cycles. TCRdb re-called the 5' RACE reads through MiXCR, storing one row per CDR3 protein. The sample yields approximately 1.5 million distinct CDR3 sequences, approximately 39% seen once. Source material: blood. The origin of the receptors is a woman younger than 30 in good health.

This clonotype was seen a handful of times. The chain couples TRBV20-1 to TRBJ2-7; D may be TRBD1 or TRBD2 (5 bases each). V was shortened by 5 bases and J by 3 bases, with 14 bases between the two germline ends. This CDR3 comprises 13 residues. Germline values: CDR1 DFQATT, CDR2 SNEGSKA (reference sequence). This CDR3 reads CSARDGVFYEQYF. CDR3 in DNA: TGCAGTGCTCGGGACGGAGTTTTCTACGAGCAGTACTTC.

J is TRBJ2-1 and V is TRBV10-3, with 8 bases aligning to TRBD2. The CDR3 is made up of 16 amino acids. The V segment lost 6 bases and the J segment 9 bases; nucleotides outside the gene matches: 16. Germline CDR1 reads ENHRY; CDR2 reads SYGVKD. CDR3 region: CAIRKAAGDTKGEQFF. DNA for the CDR3: TGTGCCATCAGGAAAGCAGCGGGAGACACAAAGGGTGAGCAGTTCTTC.

The genes are TRBV7-9 and TRBJ1-2; D gene uncertain. V dropped 1 base and J dropped 4 bases, with 10 bases sitting between them. This CDR3 region has 14 residues. CDR1 and CDR2 (germline): SEHNR, FQNEAQ (reference sequence). As DNA, the CDR3 is TGTGCCAGCAGCTTAGTCGGAGGCCTCTATGGCTACACCTTC. Amino acids: CASSLVGGLYGYTF.

The J gene is TRBJ2-5, the V gene TRBV10-3; D gene unclear. Germline values: CDR1 ENHRY, CDR2 SYGVKD. CDR3 size: 13 residues. V was cut by 4 bases and J by 11 bases, with 17 bases left in between. CDR3 nucleotide sequence: TGTGCCATCAGTGCGTCTTCGGGCTATGAGCAGTACTTC. This gives the protein CAISASSGYEQYF.

The rearrangement uses TRBV3-1 and TRBJ2-4; perhaps TRBD2 as D (5 bases). TRBJ2-7 matches the DNA end more closely, so the J call is doubtful. This CDR3 contains 15 residues. Germline V gives CDR1 LGHDT, CDR2 YNNKEL (reference sequence). The DNA of the CDR3 is TGTGCCAGCAGCCCCCTAAACCAAGGGAGACACGAGCAGTACTTC. Its protein product is CASSPLNQGRHEQYF.

This clonotype occurred a few times. V is TRBV29-1 and J is TRBJ1-2; D ambiguous. Germline CDR1 and CDR2: SQVTM and ANQGSEA. The V end was cut by 4 bases, the J end by 5 bases, with 8 bases between. The CDR3 extends over 11 amino acids. The CDR3 DNA is TGCAGCGTTGTAAAATCGTATGGCTACACCTTC. Translating gives CSVVKSYGYTF.

The chain has TRBV5-1 and TRBJ2-5; 8 nucleotides align to TRBD1. The CDR3 is 14 amino acids. The germline V gene encodes CDR1 SGHRS and CDR2 YFSETQ. The V gene end was trimmed by 4 bases and the J gene end by 4 bases; junction bases not matched to a gene: 6. The CDR3 nucleotides are TGCGCCAGCAGCATGTCCAGGGGGCGAGAGACCCAGTACTTC. Translation gives CASSMSRGRETQYF.

This chain joins TRBV30 and TRBJ2-4; 7 positions agree with TRBD2. V gave up 1 base and J gave up 8 bases; unmatched junction bases: 2. CDR1 and CDR2 from the germline V gene are GTSNPN and SVGIG (reference sequence). The CDR3 has 12 amino acids. The CDR3 reads CAWSGGGDIQYF. In nucleotides, the CDR3 is TGTGCCTGGAGTGGTGGGGGGGACATTCAGTACTTC.

The V and J genes are TRBV12-3 or TRBV12-4 and TRBJ2-7, with 12 bases lining up with TRBD2. Trimming removed 3 bases from V and 3 bases from J; junction bases left unmatched: 6. CDR3 length: 16 amino acids. CDR3 DNA: TGTGCCAGCAGTTTCAACAGACTAGCGGGAGTCTACGAGCAGTACTTC. Translating gives CASSFNRLAGVYEQYF.

The J gene is TRBJ1-2, the V gene TRBV28, with no clear D. The germline V and J ends were trimmed by 7 bases and 6 bases, with 9 bases remaining between them. The length of the CDR3 is 11 residues. Germline V lookup: CDR1 MDHEN, CDR2 SYDVKM. This chain's CDR3 is CASKGFDGYTF. CDR3 nucleotides: TGTGCCAGCAAGGGTTTTGATGGCTACACCTTC.